The clone carrying this T cell receptor beta chain showed up just a few times. These data are taken from a study of identical twins. After template switching added a universal primer site, the resulting cDNA carried unique molecular identifiers. TCRdb re-called the 5' RACE reads through MiXCR, storing one row per CDR3 protein. The repertoire consists of around 570,000 distinct CDR3 sequences, with 7.5% to 10% occurring once and the leading ten covering around 3%. Per germline, CDR1 PRHDT and CDR2 FYEKMQ (reference sequence). V was trimmed by 4 bases and J by 0 bases, leaving 10 bases between them. The CDR3 loop spans 15 amino acids. This sample also belongs to another study, concerning yellow fever vaccine responses in identical twins.

J is TRBJ2-1 and V is TRBV13, with D uncertain. The clonotype originates from a woman in her late teens or twenties in good health. Sequencing was done on a sample of PBMCs. The CDR3 DNA is TGTGCCAGCAGCTCAGGATACAGCTCCTACAATGAGCAGTTCTTC. Its protein product is CASSSGYSSYNEQFF.